These 15 T cell receptor beta chains share one sample of origin, sequenced in a study of monozygotic twins with cystic fibrosis. Assay: immunoSEQ multiplex PCR; the TCRdb copy retains only in-frame clones and omits some. The table records 13,000 to 15,000 clones, approximately 81% of them present only once. The sample was blood. Every receptor here comes from a boy younger than 18 with cystic fibrosis.

This clone was counted only a few times. The CDR3 DNA is TGTGCCAGCAGTGAGGACAGAAACACTGAAGCTTTCTTT. It yields the protein CASSEDRNTEAFF. V is TRBV6-1 and J is TRBJ1-1; tentative D call: TRBD1 (6 bases). The CDR3 is 13 residues long. Trimming removed 3 bases from V and 2 bases from J, with 7 bases in between. Germline assignment: CDR1 MNHNS and CDR2 SASEGT.

This sequence joins TRBV28 and TRBJ2-6; no firm D call. Trimming pared 1 base from V and 2 bases from J, leaving 12 bases between. The germline V gene has CDR1 MDHEN and CDR2 SYDVKM. CDR3 size: 17 residues. CDR3 in amino acids: CASSLFRLRTGANVLTF. The CDR3 DNA reads as TGTGCCAGCAGTTTATTTCGCCTGAGGACTGGGGCCAACGTCCTGACTTTC.

The genes are TRBV5-1 and TRBJ1-2, with no clear D. The V end lost 2 bases, the J end lost 8 bases, and 19 bases lay between the germline ends. The germline V gene has CDR1 SGHRS and CDR2 YFSETQ. This CDR3 is built from 15 residues. As DNA, the CDR3 is TGCGCCAGCAGCTTTGTCGCAGCTTCGCCGGGAGGCTACACCTTC. Amino acid sequence: CASSFVAASPGGYTF.

Only one count was recorded for this clone. This sequence joins TRBV19 and TRBJ1-1, with unresolved D. CDR3 length: 15 amino acids. Looked up from germline, CDR1 is LNHDA and CDR2 is SQIVND (reference sequence). V was shortened by 6 bases and J by 5 bases, with 19 bases between the two germline ends. Here the CDR3 DNA reads TGTGCCAGTAGAACCCTTTACGGGGATTGGACTGAAGCTTTCTTT. It translates to CASRTLYGDWTEAFF.

The chain employs TRBV7-9 and TRBJ2-2; D unresolved. The germline CDR1 and CDR2 sequences are SEHNR and FQNEAQ (reference sequence). The germline V and J ends were trimmed by 2 bases and 1 base, with 20 bases remaining between them. CDR3 length: 19 residues. The CDR3 reads CASSLSRSRAEKNTGELFF. The CDR3 bases are TGTGCCAGCAGCTTATCAAGGTCCCGAGCCGAAAAGAACACCGGGGAGCTGTTTTTT.

The chain links TRBV19 to TRBJ1-4, with TRBD1 matching 9 bases. CDR1 LNHDA and CDR2 SQIVND come from the germline V gene (reference sequence). The CDR3 contains 15 residues. After removal of 9 bases from V and 7 bases from J, the junction contained 12 bases not matched to a gene. CDR3 protein: CASRPPGQGAEKLFF. The CDR3 nucleotides are TGTGCCAGCCGTCCCCCGGGACAGGGAGCTGAAAAACTGTTTTTT.

The V and J genes are TRBV2 and TRBJ2-1; 7 nucleotides align to TRBD1. Germline values: CDR1 SNHLY, CDR2 FYNNEI. This CDR3 spans 13 amino acids. The V segment lost 8 bases and the J segment 5 bases; nucleotides outside the gene matches: 6. CDR3 bases: TGTGCCAGCGCGGACAGGAGACACAATGAGCAGTTCTTC. It specifies CASADRRHNEQFF.

The chain employs TRBV6-6 and TRBJ1-1, with 7 bases that match TRBD1. CDR1 MNHNY and CDR2 SVGAGI come from the germline V gene (reference sequence). The ends lost 5 bases at V and 5 bases at J; junction bases unmatched: 5. The CDR3 is made up of 13 amino acids. The CDR3 loop is CASSLQGGTEAFF. The CDR3 DNA sequence: TGTGCCAGCAGTCTCCAGGGGGGGACTGAAGCTTTCTTT.

The chain has TRBV6-1 and TRBJ2-7; possibly TRBD1 or TRBD2 for D (5 bases each). This CDR3 spans 16 amino acids. V gave up 2 bases and J gave up 2 bases, with 16 bases separating them. From germline, CDR1 is MNHNS and CDR2 SASEGT. CDR3 sequence: CASSEPGQGDPYEQYF. CDR3 DNA sequence: TGTGCCAGCAGTGAACCCGGACAAGGGGACCCCTACGAGCAGTACTTC.

This clone has a single count. The chain recombines TRBV19 with TRBJ2-1; 10 bases match TRBD2. The germline V gene has CDR1 LNHDA and CDR2 SQIVND (reference sequence). The length of the CDR3 is 16 residues. V dropped 3 bases and J dropped 7; count of bases not matched to a gene: 9. The CDR3: CASSILSASGRNEQFF. CDR3 DNA sequence: TGTGCCAGTAGTATCCTGTCGGCTAGCGGGAGAAATGAGCAGTTCTTC.

The chain couples TRBV27 to TRBJ2-7, with D tentatively TRBD1 (6 bases). The CDR3 contains 14 residues. Between the trimmed V and J ends, which lost 7 bases and 0 bases, there was a span of 13 bases. The V gene's germline CDR1 is MNHEY and CDR2 SMNVEV (reference sequence). The CDR3: CASKIRDNSYEQYF. The CDR3 DNA is TGTGCCAGCAAAATAAGGGACAACTCCTACGAGCAGTACTTC.

The V call is TRBV18, the J call TRBJ1-1; TRBD1 matches at 7 bases. Trimming took 1 base from V and 6 from J; bases not matched to a gene: 5. The CDR3 has 14 residues. Germline V gene data show CDR1 as KGHSH and CDR2 as LQKENI. The CDR3 sequence: CASSPQGQSAEAFF. The CDR3 region has the DNA TGTGCCAGCTCACCACAGGGACAGTCAGCTGAAGCTTTCTTT.

The chain carries TRBV18 and TRBJ1-1; D is unresolved. The CDR3 has 12 residues. V was pared by 1 base and J by 4 bases, with 4 bases between. Germline V gene sequence: CDR1 KGHSH, CDR2 LQKENI. CDR3 sequence (DNA): TGTGCCAGCTCACCACAGGGCACTGAAGCTTTCTTT. This sequence encodes CASSPQGTEAFF.

This chain uses TRBV6-6 with TRBJ1-5; the D is unclear. CDR1 is MNHNY and CDR2 is SVGAGI in the germline V gene (reference sequence). V lost 2 bases, J lost 7 bases, and 6 bases lay in between. The CDR3 is 12 amino acids. The chain's CDR3 is CASSYQRQPQHF. The CDR3 DNA reads TGTGCCAGCAGTTACCAAAGACAGCCCCAGCATTTT.

This chain links TRBV2 with TRBJ2-1; 12 nucleotides agree with TRBD2. The CDR3 runs 19 residues. The J segment lost 6 bases and the V segment lost 10 bases, leaving 22 bases of the junction unmatched. Per the germline V gene, CDR1 is SNHLY and CDR2 is FYNNEI. The CDR3 nucleotides read TGTGCCATCCCGCTTGGACAGCAACTAGCGGGGGGTCGGGGCAATGAGCAGTTCTTC. Residues: CAIPLGQQLAGGRGNEQFF.